Listed below are T cell receptor beta chains from one sample, sequenced in a study of human T cells and chemical hapten exposure. TCRdb reanalysed the RACE reads using MiXCR and keeps one entry per CDR3 protein. The sample lists some 170,000 distinct CDR3 sequences; 25% to 30% were seen once. The source material was whole blood, sampled in connection with sensitization to the hapten diphenylcyclopropenone (DPC). These receptors came from a woman aged 18-30 years with alopecia areata. Some clones in this sample may be carry-over from other donors' samples. CDR3s include the opening cysteine and the closing phenylalanine or tryptophan. D genes are given only for firm matches. The size entry is marked missing in some rows and otherwise reads once, few, many or a size class.

j_call,v_call,clone_size,d_call,cdr3_nt,cdr3_aa
TRBJ2-1,TRBV7-9,-,-,TGTGCCAGCAGCTTTAATCGGGACACCTACAATGAGCAGTTCTTC,CASSFNRDTYNEQFF
TRBJ2-1,TRBV3-1,few,TRBD1,TGTGCCAGCAGCCAAGACAGGGGGCGCTTCAATGAGCAGTTCTTC,CASSQDRGRFNEQFF
TRBJ1-1,TRBV7-8,many,-,TGTGCCAGCAGCTTCCGGGGAAACACTGAAGCTTTCTTT,CASSFRGNTEAFF
TRBJ2-5,TRBV7-2,few,-,TGTGCCAGCAGCTTAGGGTCACGGGAAGGGGAGACCCAGTACTTC,CASSLGSREGETQYF
TRBJ2-5,TRBV29-1,-,-,TGCAGCGCTAAGACAGGGCGGGGAGAGACCCAGTACTTC,CSAKTGRGETQYF
TRBJ2-1,TRBV30,-,TRBD1,TGTGCCTGGAGTGTCCGGGACAGGTATAATGAGCAGTTCTTC,CAWSVRDRYNEQFF
TRBJ2-3,TRBV4-1,-,TRBD1,TGCGCCAGCAGCCAAGGAAGGGGGCGAGATACGCAGTATTTT,CASSQGRGRDTQYF
TRBJ2-7,TRBV9,few,TRBD1,TGTGCCAGCAGCCATCCGGGGACAGGGGGAACCTCCTACGAGCAGTACTTC,CASSHPGTGGTSYEQYF
TRBJ1-5,TRBV9,few,-,TGTGCCAGCAGCGTAGGGGCAGGCGATCAGCCCCAGCATTTT,CASSVGAGDQPQHF
TRBJ2-7,TRBV10-3,-,-,TGTGCCATCAGTGAGTTCCGGTACTACGAGCAGTACTTC,CAISEFRYYEQYF
TRBJ2-1,TRBV7-8,-,-,TGTGCCAGCAGCTTACTGTCAGGGGCAGTAAATGAGCAGTTCTTC,CASSLLSGAVNEQFF
TRBJ2-3,TRBV2,few,-,TGTGCCAGCAGTGAAACCGGGCACACAGATACGCAGTATTTT,CASSETGHTDTQYF
TRBJ2-7,TRBV7-2,-,TRBD1,TGTGCCAGCATGCGGGGACAGGGCTTCTACGAGCAGTACTTC,CASMRGQGFYEQYF
TRBJ2-7,TRBV20-1,-,TRBD1,TGCAGTGCTAGAGCTTTCCCAGGGGGCCTCGGGTACGAGCAGTACTTC,CSARAFPGGLGYEQYF
TRBJ2-6,TRBV4-1,-,-,TGCGCCAGCAGCCAAGTTTCTCCGGGACTCGGGGCTTCTGGGGCCAACGTCCTGACTTTC,CASSQVSPGLGASGANVLTF
TRBJ2-2,TRBV7-8,-,-,TGTGCCAGCAGCTTATTCGGGACGTACACCGGGGAGCTGTTTTTT,CASSLFGTYTGELFF
TRBJ2-5,TRBV25-1,many,-,TGTGCCAGCAGTGAACCTGCTGACAGGATGAAAGAGACCCAGTACTTC,CASSEPADRMKETQYF
TRBJ2-7,TRBV20-1,-,TRBD1,TGCAGTGCTAAGACAGGGGTCTACTACGAGCAGTACTTC,CSAKTGVYYEQYF
TRBJ1-5,TRBV20-1,few,TRBD1,TGCAGTGCGCCGACAGGGCAGGGCAATCAGCCCCAGCATTTT,CSAPTGQGNQPQHF
TRBJ2-7,TRBV10-3,-,-,TGTGCCATCAGTGAGCCTTTTCAGGAGGGCTACGAGCAGTACTTC,CAISEPFQEGYEQYF
TRBJ2-2,TRBV6-6,few,-,TGTGCCAGCACCCAACCGGGGGGCGGATCCGGCGGGGAGCTGTTTTTT,CASTQPGGGSGGELFF
TRBJ1-5,TRBV20-1,-,TRBD1,TGCAGTGCCGAGTGGACAGGAGGCAATCAGCCCCAGCATTTT,CSAEWTGGNQPQHF
TRBJ2-3,TRBV4-1,-,TRBD1,TGCGCCAGCAGCCACGACAGGGCAAGAGGCACAGATACGCAGTATTTT,CASSHDRARGTDTQYF
TRBJ2-2,TRBV29-1,many,-,TGCAGCGTCGTGAGAGCCGGGGAGCTGTTTTTT,CSVVRAGELFF
TRBJ2-7,TRBV20-1,many,-,TGCAGTGCTAGACCACCCTCCTACGAGCAGTACTTC,CSARPPSYEQYF
TRBJ2-5,TRBV3-2,-,-,TGTGCCAGCAGCCATCCGGGCCAAGAGACCCAGTACTTC,CASSHPGQETQYF
TRBJ2-2,TRBV4-1,many,-,TGCGCCAGCTGGGGGCAGGGGCAAAGAGGCACCGGGGAGCTGTTTTTT,CASWGQGQRGTGELFF
TRBJ1-5,TRBV5-1,-,-,TGCGCCAGCAGTAGAGGGGTCGGGAACAATCAGCCCCAGCATTTT,CASSRGVGNNQPQHF
TRBJ1-2,TRBV29-1,-,-,TGCAGCGTTGAGGGGACACGCTATGGCTACACCTTC,CSVEGTRYGYTF
TRBJ2-1,TRBV10-3,few,-,TGTGCCATCAGTGAGTCGAACCTCAATGAGCAGTTCTTC,CAISESNLNEQFF
TRBJ1-5,TRBV9,many,-,TGTGCCAGCAGCGTAGCAGGATCCAACAATCAGCCCCAGCATTTT,CASSVAGSNNQPQHF
TRBJ2-2,TRBV6-2/TRBV6-3,few,TRBD2,TGTGCCGGAGGGACTAGCCGGGGCACCGGGGAGCTGTTTTTT,CAGGTSRGTGELFF
TRBJ2-7,TRBV5-1,few,-,TGCGCCAGCAGCTTTACGGGAGCAAGCTACGAGCAGTACTTC,CASSFTGASYEQYF
TRBJ1-1,TRBV29-1,many,-,TGCAGCGTCTTGAACACTGAAGCTTTCTTT,CSVLNTEAFF
TRBJ2-7,TRBV10-3,many,-,TGTGCCATCGGACAGCTGTCCTACGAGCAGTACTTC,CAIGQLSYEQYF
TRBJ2-5,TRBV7-2,-,TRBD2,TGTGCCAGCAGCTGGCGCGGGGGACGGTACGGGGAGACCCAGTACTTC,CASSWRGGRYGETQYF
TRBJ2-7,TRBV6-2/TRBV6-3,-,-,TGTGCCAGCAGTTACCCAGCCTACGAGCAGTACTTC,CASSYPAYEQYF
TRBJ2-7,TRBV9,-,-,TGTGCCAGCAGCTCCGGGGATCCCCACGAGCAGTACTTC,CASSSGDPHEQYF
TRBJ2-6,TRBV4-3,few,-,TGCGCCAGCAGCCAAGAAACAGTTGGTGGGGCCAACGTCCTGACTTTC,CASSQETVGGANVLTF